Reported below is one T cell receptor beta chain. The sample belongs to a study of early T cells in non-severe SARS-CoV-2 infection. The CDR3 extends over 13 amino acids. V was cut by 4 bases and J by 1 base, with 10 bases left in between. Germline assignment: CDR1 SQVTM and CDR2 ANQGSEA. Each CDR3 protein is one row after TCRdb ran MiXCR on the 5' RACE reads. The table includes roughly 90,000 distinct CDR3 sequences, about 14% detected once. This TCR was recovered from an adult who was a healthcare worker with PCR-confirmed SARS-CoV-2 infection or an uninfected control (not recorded which). The source material was whole blood. This chain uses TRBV29-1 with TRBJ1-1, with no clear D. The chain's CDR3 is CSVAGRQNTEAFF. The CDR3 nucleotides are TGCAGCGTTGCGGGCAGGCAGAACACTGAAGCTTTCTTT.